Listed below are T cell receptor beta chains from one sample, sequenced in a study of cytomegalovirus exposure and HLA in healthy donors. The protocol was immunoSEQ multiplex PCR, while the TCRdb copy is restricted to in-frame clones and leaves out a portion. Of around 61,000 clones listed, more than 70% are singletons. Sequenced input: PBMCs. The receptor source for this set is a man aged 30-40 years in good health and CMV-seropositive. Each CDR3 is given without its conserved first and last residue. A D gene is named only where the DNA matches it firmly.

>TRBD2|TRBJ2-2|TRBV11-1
ASSLLAGTGELF
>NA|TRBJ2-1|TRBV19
ASSPPGHGRRESSYNEQF
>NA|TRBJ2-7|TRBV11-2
ASSLTLEVTTYEQY
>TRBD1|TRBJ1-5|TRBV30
AWSVSGQGRQPQH
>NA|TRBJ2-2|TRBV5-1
ASSLRTGNTGELF
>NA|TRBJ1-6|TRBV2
ASKSGTTYNSPLH
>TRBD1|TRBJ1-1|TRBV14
ASSRLTGANTEAF
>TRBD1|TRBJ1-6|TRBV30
AWTADRGLNSPLH
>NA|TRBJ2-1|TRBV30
AWSVPGVAGNEQF
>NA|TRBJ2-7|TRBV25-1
ASSGAQAPSSYEQY
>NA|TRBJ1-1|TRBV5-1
ASSFSGDTEAF
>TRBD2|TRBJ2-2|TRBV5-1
ASSRTSGRPGELF
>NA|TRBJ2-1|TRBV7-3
ASSLNGGAEQF
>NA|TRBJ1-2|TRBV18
ASSPQGANYGYT
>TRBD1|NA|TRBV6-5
ASSYGRTGIRSEQY
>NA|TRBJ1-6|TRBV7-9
ASSLVQGSSPLH
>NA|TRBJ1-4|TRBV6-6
ASSYSRGGNEKLF
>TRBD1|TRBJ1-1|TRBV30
AWNDDRGDTEAF
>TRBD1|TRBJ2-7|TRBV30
AWRGQLISEQY
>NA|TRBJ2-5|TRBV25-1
ASSPGGFQETQY
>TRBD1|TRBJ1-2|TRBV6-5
ASSYKGANYGYT
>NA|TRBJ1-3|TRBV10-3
AISESTGGDTIY
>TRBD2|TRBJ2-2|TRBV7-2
ASSLKSSGRITGELF
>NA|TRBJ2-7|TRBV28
ASSLYQDEQY
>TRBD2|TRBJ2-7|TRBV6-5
ASSYSSGTNYEQY
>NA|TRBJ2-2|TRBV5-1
ASSLVAEITGELF
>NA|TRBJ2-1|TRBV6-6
ASSPPGVRYNEQF
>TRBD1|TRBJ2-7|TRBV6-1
ASGSIRTGSREQY
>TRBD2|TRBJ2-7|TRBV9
ASSASTSGRFYEQY
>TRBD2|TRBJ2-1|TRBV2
ASSDFWELFPWREGLMDNEQF
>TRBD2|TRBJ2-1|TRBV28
ASSSLGSGRHNEQF
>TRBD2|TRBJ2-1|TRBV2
ASSGGIRLAGGTDEQF
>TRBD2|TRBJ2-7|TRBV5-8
ASSLDLAGAYEQY
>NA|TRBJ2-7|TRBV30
AWNRISSYEQY
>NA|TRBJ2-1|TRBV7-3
ASSLQSHSEQF
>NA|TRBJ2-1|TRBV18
ASSPGLVNEQF
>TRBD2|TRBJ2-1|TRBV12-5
ASGLVTLRTSGRESYNEQF
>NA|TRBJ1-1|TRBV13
ASGQEGREAF
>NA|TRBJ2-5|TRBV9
ASSSSGAQETQY
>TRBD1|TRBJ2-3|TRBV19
ASSISQGASTDTQY
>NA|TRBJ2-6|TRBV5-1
ASTVSSGANVLT
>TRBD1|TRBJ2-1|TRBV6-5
ASRRDRGQYNEQF
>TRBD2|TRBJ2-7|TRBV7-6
ASSPRLAGESYEQY
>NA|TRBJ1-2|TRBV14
ASSQAQVGGYT
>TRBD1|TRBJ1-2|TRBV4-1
ASSQTGRYGYT
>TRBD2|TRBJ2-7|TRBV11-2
ASWAGGNYEQY
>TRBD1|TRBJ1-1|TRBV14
ASSQTGGNTEAF
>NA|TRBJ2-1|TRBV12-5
ASGWTPPGESYNEQF
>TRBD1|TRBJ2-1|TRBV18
ASSVGQGANNEQF